The rows below give T cell receptor beta chains drawn from one sample of a study of control samples from healthy donors and cancer patients. TCRdb's copy holds only in-frame clones and misses some; the assay was immunoSEQ multiplex PCR. The repertoire holds 85,000 to 90,000 clones, around nine tenths seen once, with roughly 21% in the top ten. Sequenced: blood. Receptors originate from a man younger than 45 in good health. The CDR3 runs from the conserved cysteine through the conserved F or W. A D gene is named only where the DNA matches it firmly. Clone size is not always given. Where it is, it says once, few, many or a class for expanded clones.

size: .; V: TRBV7-9; J: TRBJ2-5; D: .; CDR3: CASSLRSQETQYF; DNA: TGTGCCAGCAGCTTGAGGAGCCAAGAGACCCAGTACTTC
size: once; V: TRBV5-1; J: TRBJ2-3; D: .; CDR3: CASSLAGYTDTQYF; DNA: TGCGCCAGCAGCTTGGCCGGATACACAGATACGCAGTATTTT
size: .; V: TRBV19; J: TRBJ2-1; D: TRBD2; CDR3: CASRLIAGGLNEQFF; DNA: TGTGCCAGTAGGCTGATAGCGGGGGGGCTCAATGAGCAGTTCTTC
size: .; V: TRBV7-9; J: TRBJ1-6; D: .; CDR3: CASSPEAGSPPLHF; DNA: TGTGCCAGCAGCCCTGAGGCAGGGTCGCCACCCCTCCACTTT
size: .; V: TRBV19; J: TRBJ2-3; D: TRBD2; CDR3: CASSMGAGGPGDTQYF; DNA: TGTGCCAGTAGTATGGGAGCGGGGGGGCCTGGAGATACGCAGTATTTT
size: .; V: TRBV5-4; J: TRBJ2-2; D: TRBD1; CDR3: CASTDRGTGELFF; DNA: TGTGCCAGCACCGACAGGGGTACCGGGGAGCTGTTTTTT
size: few; V: TRBV5-6; J: TRBJ1-1; D: .; CDR3: CASSLAGRREVEAFF; DNA: TGTGCCAGCAGCTTGGCTGGCAGACGGGAGGTTGAAGCTTTCTTT
size: .; V: TRBV18; J: TRBJ2-2; D: .; CDR3: CASSFRTQNTGELFF; DNA: TGTGCCAGCTCTTTCAGGACACAGAACACCGGGGAGCTGTTTTTT
size: .; V: TRBV6-6; J: TRBJ1-1; D: .; CDR3: CASSYSEVNTEAFF; DNA: TGTGCCAGCAGTTACTCCGAGGTGAACACTGAAGCTTTCTTT
size: .; V: TRBV5-1; J: TRBJ1-4; D: TRBD1; CDR3: CASRGTGATNEKLFF; DNA: TGCGCCAGCAGGGGGACAGGAGCAACTAATGAAAAACTGTTTTTT
size: .; V: TRBV21-1; J: TRBJ2-5; D: .; CDR3: CASSKREGLQETQYF; DNA: TGTGCCAGCAGCAAGCGGGAGGGGCTCCAAGAGACCCAGTACTTC
size: .; V: TRBV18; J: TRBJ2-3; D: TRBD2; CDR3: CASSRLTSGGRADTQYF; DNA: TGTGCCAGCTCACGGTTGACTAGCGGGGGGCGAGCAGATACGCAGTATTTT
size: .; V: TRBV27; J: TRBJ1-2; D: .; CDR3: CAVGGDYGYTF; DNA: TGTGCCGTCGGGGGGGACTATGGCTACACCTTC
size: .; V: TRBV30; J: TRBJ1-1; D: .; CDR3: CAWKGKTEAFF; DNA: TGTGCCTGGAAGGGGAAAACTGAAGCTTTCTTT
size: .; V: TRBV5-1; J: TRBJ2-1; D: .; CDR3: CASSPGLRGADNEQFF; DNA: TGCGCCAGCAGCCCGGGGCTACGGGGGGCTGACAATGAGCAGTTCTTC
size: .; V: TRBV5-1; J: TRBJ1-1; D: .; CDR3: CASRPGPSTVPNTEAFF; DNA: TGCGCCAGCCGCCCGGGCCCCTCTACGGTGCCGAACACTGAAGCTTTCTTT
size: once; V: TRBV5-1; J: TRBJ1-6; D: TRBD1; CDR3: CASSSNRQGGSPLHF; DNA: TGCGCCAGCAGCTCGAACCGACAGGGGGGTTCACCCCTCCACTTT
size: .; V: TRBV4-1; J: TRBJ2-5; D: .; CDR3: CASSHDSLGVETQYF; DNA: TGCGCCAGCAGCCACGACAGCCTAGGAGTTGAGACCCAGTACTTC
size: few; V: TRBV6-5; J: TRBJ1-6; D: .; CDR3: CASSSTDSMRSPLHF; DNA: TGTGCCAGCAGTTCAACGGACAGTATGCGATCACCCCTCCACTTT
size: .; V: TRBV25-1; J: TRBJ1-5; D: .; CDR3: CASSERGAGNQPQHF; DNA: TGTGCCAGCAGTGAAAGGGGAGCGGGGAATCAGCCCCAGCATTTT
size: .; V: TRBV5-1; J: TRBJ1-1; D: TRBD1; CDR3: CASSLGHWGTGRNTEAFF; DNA: TGCGCCAGCAGCTTGGGACATTGGGGGACAGGTCGGAACACTGAAGCTTTCTTT
size: few; V: TRBV3-1/TRBV3-2; J: TRBJ2-1; D: .; CDR3: CASSHPLSEQFF; DNA: TGTGCCAGCAGCCATCCCTTAAGTGAGCAGTTCTTC
size: few; V: TRBV7-3; J: TRBJ2-2; D: .; CDR3: CASSSPQGDTGELFF; DNA: TGTGCCAGCAGCTCACCCCAAGGGGACACCGGGGAGCTGTTTTTT
size: .; V: TRBV6-2/TRBV6-3; J: TRBJ1-5; D: .; CDR3: CASSSDSIQPQHF; DNA: TGTGCCAGCAGTTCAGACAGTATCCAGCCCCAGCATTTT
size: .; V: TRBV6-4; J: TRBJ1-1; D: TRBD1; CDR3: CASSPAGQGGTEAFF; DNA: TGTGCCAGCAGTCCAGCCGGACAGGGGGGGACTGAAGCTTTCTTT
size: .; V: TRBV27; J: TRBJ1-3; D: .; CDR3: CASSPDGTSGNTIYF; DNA: TGTGCCAGCAGTCCCGACGGAACCTCTGGAAACACCATATATTTT
size: .; V: TRBV12-3/TRBV12-4; J: TRBJ2-3; D: .; CDR3: CASSFSGADTQYF; DNA: TGTGCCAGCAGTTTTTCGGGAGCAGATACGCAGTATTTT
size: .; V: TRBV2; J: TRBJ1-6; D: TRBD1; CDR3: CASSYGGTGSNSPLHF; DNA: TGTGCCAGCAGTTACGGAGGGACAGGCTCTAATTCACCCCTCCACTTT
size: .; V: TRBV7-9; J: TRBJ2-7; D: .; CDR3: CASSLGIDSYEQYF; DNA: TGTGCCAGCAGCTTAGGAATAGACAGCTACGAGCAGTACTTC
size: .; V: TRBV27; J: TRBJ1-1; D: .; CDR3: CASSFQSKENTEAFF; DNA: TGTGCCAGCAGTTTTCAGTCGAAAGAGAACACTGAAGCTTTCTTT
size: .; V: TRBV19; J: TRBJ2-3; D: TRBD2; CDR3: CASTSGARHSGTQYF; DNA: TGTGCCAGCACTAGCGGGGCCCGTCATTCTGGTACGCAGTATTTT
size: .; V: TRBV3-1/TRBV3-2; J: TRBJ2-5; D: .; CDR3: CASSPAGGLGETQYF; DNA: TGTGCCAGCAGCCCAGCAGGGGGGCTCGGGGAGACCCAGTACTTC
size: once; V: TRBV5-1; J: TRBJ2-3; D: TRBD1; CDR3: CASSLGTGTTDTQYF; DNA: TGCGCCAGCAGCTTGGGGACAGGGACAACAGATACGCAGTATTTT
size: few; V: TRBV4-1; J: TRBJ1-1; D: .; CDR3: CASSQGPLRRETMNTEAFF; DNA: TGCGCCAGCAGCCAAGGGCCCTTGAGGAGGGAGACAATGAACACTGAAGCTTTCTTT
size: .; V: TRBV18; J: TRBJ2-1; D: TRBD2; CDR3: CASSPSGGAVNEQFF; DNA: TGTGCCAGCTCACCTAGCGGGGGGGCGGTCAATGAGCAGTTCTTC
size: once; V: TRBV6-2/TRBV6-3; J: TRBJ1-1; D: .; CDR3: CASSLTISTEAFF; DNA: TGTGCCAGCAGTTTGACGATCAGCACTGAAGCTTTCTTT